The next 25 T cell receptor beta chains were all read from a single sample in a study of T cells in narcolepsy. Using immunoSEQ multiplex PCR, the repertoire was profiled, and TCRdb retains in-frame clones only, with some absent. The sample records 25,000 or so clones, 70% to 90% being singletons. Sequencing used memory (CD45RA-) CD4+ T cells from blood. The receptors derive from a human donor in good health.

The chain has TRBV4-1 and TRBJ2-5; 7 bases fit TRBD2. Germline values: CDR1 MGHRA, CDR2 YSYEKL. The CDR3 has 16 amino acids. With V trimmed by 1 base and J by 1 base, 6 bases remained unmatched. Written as DNA, the CDR3 is TGCGCCAGCAGCCAAGTAGGGACTACCCCCCAAGAGACCCAGTACTTC. Its protein product is CASSQVGTTPQETQYF.

The chain recombines TRBV19 with TRBJ2-3, with TRBD2 as a possible D gene (6 bases). The V gene lost 9 bases and the J gene lost 0 bases, with 10 bases spanning the gap. Germline V gene data show CDR1 as LNHDA and CDR2 as SQIVND (reference sequence). The CDR3 is 13 amino acids. The CDR3 region is CASRDSSTDTQYF. The DNA of the CDR3 is TGTGCCAGCCGGGACTCGAGCACAGATACGCAGTATTTT.

For this clone: One junction end does not reproduce the germline sequence, and a read error may be involved. The CDR3 DNA follows: TGCGCCAGCAGCCAAGAACTAGGGAACTACGAGCAGTACTTC. As protein: CASSQELGNYEQYF. The V call is TRBV7-2, the J call TRBJ2-7; TRBD2 might be the D (5 bases). Per germline, CDR1 SGHTA and CDR2 FQGNSA. The CDR3 covers 14 residues. Full variable domain (remainder filled in from reference TRBV7-2 and TRBJ2-7): GAGVSQSPSNKVTEKGKDVELRCDPISGHTALYWYRQSLGQGLEFLIYFQGNSAPDKSGLPSDRFSAERTGGSVSTLTIQRTQQEDSAVYLCASSQELGNYEQYFGPGTRLTVT.

This clone showed up just once. The V and J genes are TRBV7-2 and TRBJ2-2, with D hard to call. Germline values: CDR1 SGHTA, CDR2 FQGNSA. The CDR3 sequence is 14 residues long. V was trimmed by 0 bases and J by 4 bases, leaving 6 bases between them. The CDR3 DNA follows: TGTGCCAGCAGCTTAGCTAGCCCCACCGGGGAGCTGTTTTTT. Amino acid sequence: CASSLASPTGELFF.

The chain employs TRBV30 and TRBJ1-4, with D perhaps matching TRBD1 (5 bases). The CDR3 is 16 residues long. Germline CDR1 is GTSNPN and CDR2 is SVGIG (reference sequence). Trimming took 0 bases from V and 7 from J, leaving 18 bases between them. CDR3: CAWSVLSGRGVEKLFF. The CDR3 region has the DNA TGTGCCTGGAGTGTACTATCAGGGAGGGGTGTTGAAAAACTGTTTTTT.

The chain carries TRBV14 and TRBJ2-5; 7 nucleotides match TRBD1. The assigned J gene may be wrong: the sequence end matches TRBJ2-7 better. The length of the CDR3 is 13 residues. In germline, CDR1 is SGHDN, CDR2 FVKESK. DNA for the CDR3: TGTGCCAGCAGGGATGACAGGGTCAACGAGCAGTACTTC. Its protein product is CASRDDRVNEQYF.

The chain carries TRBV29-1 and TRBJ1-5, with D possibly matching TRBD1 (5 bases). In germline, CDR1 is SQVTM, CDR2 ANQGSEA. Trimming left V 5 bases short and J 6 bases short, with 14 bases between. The CDR3 sequence is 13 residues long. CDR3 in amino acids: CSVTGGSGQPQHF. The CDR3 coding sequence is TGCAGCGTTACGGGGGGGAGCGGTCAGCCCCAGCATTTT.

This chain links TRBV5-4 with TRBJ1-5, with 7 bases aligning to TRBD1. Trimming took 2 bases from V and 2 from J; bases not matched to a gene: 4. The germline CDR1 and CDR2 sequences are SGHNT and YYREEE (reference sequence). This CDR3 is built from 15 residues. CDR3 residues: CASSLCDRGNQPQHF. DNA of the CDR3: TGTGCCAGCAGCTTATGTGACAGGGGCAATCAGCCCCAGCATTTT.

This sequence joins TRBV5-4 and TRBJ2-2; possibly TRBD2 for D (6 bases). CDR1 SGHNT and CDR2 YYREEE come from the germline V gene (reference sequence). The V and J ends lost 4 bases and 4 bases respectively, with 17 bases between them. The CDR3 covers 16 residues. CDR3 residues: CASSLPPGTRTGELFF. CDR3 coding DNA: TGTGCCAGCAGCCTCCCCCCCGGGACTCGCACCGGGGAGCTGTTTTTT.

The rearrangement joins TRBV5-1 to TRBJ2-4, with 11 bases that match TRBD2. The germline CDR1 and CDR2 sequences are SGHRS and YFSETQ. J lost 0 bases, V lost 1 base, and 18 bases had no gene match. The CDR3 sequence is 22 residues long. In nucleotides, the CDR3 is TGCGCCAGCAGCTTGAATCTCGTGTTCGGGACTAGCGGTTTACTAGCCAAAAACATTCAGTACTTC. This codes for CASSLNLVFGTSGLLAKNIQYF.

The chain combines TRBV6-1 with TRBJ1-5; D is undetermined. The CDR3 runs to 12 residues. The V and J ends lost 10 bases and 3 bases respectively, with 10 bases between them. Germline assignment: CDR1 MNHNS and CDR2 SASEGT. Written as DNA, the CDR3 is TGTGCCATCCCAATCTACAATCAGCCCCAGCATTTT. Its protein product is CAIPIYNQPQHF.

The chain uses TRBV10-3 and TRBJ1-1; maybe TRBD1 (5 bases). V was shortened by 2 bases and J by 0 bases, with 10 bases between the two germline ends. CDR1 and CDR2 from the germline V gene are ENHRY and SYGVKD. The CDR3 length is 15 residues. CDR3 residues: CAISEPGLMNTEAFF. The CDR3 DNA follows: TGTGCCATCAGTGAGCCGGGACTGATGAACACTGAAGCTTTCTTT.

V gene TRBV7-9 combines with J gene TRBJ2-6; D not resolved. There are 13 residues in the CDR3. V dropped 4 bases and J dropped 4 bases, with 5 bases sitting between them. The germline CDR1 and CDR2 sequences are SEHNR and FQNEAQ (reference sequence). This CDR3 reads CASSSTGANVLTF. The DNA of the CDR3 is TGTGCCAGCAGCTCCACCGGGGCCAACGTCCTGACTTTC. Combining the CDR3 with reference TRBV7-9 and TRBJ2-6 gives the whole variable domain DTGVSQNPRHKITKRGQNVTFRCDPISEHNRLYWYRQTLGQGPEFLTYFQNEAQLEKSRLLSDRFSAERPKGSFSTLEIQRTEQGDSAMYLCASSSTGANVLTFGAGSRLTVL.

The V and J genes are TRBV4-2 and TRBJ1-2; D is possibly TRBD1 (5 bases). Trimming removed 0 bases from V and 8 bases from J, with 13 bases in between. The CDR3 extends over 14 amino acids. CDR1 and CDR2 (germline): LGHNA, YNFKEQ. The CDR3, as DNA: TGTGCCAGCAGCCAAGAAGGTCAGGGAGGGGGCTACACCTTC. This translates into CASSQEGQGGGYTF.

J is TRBJ2-5 and V is TRBV20-1; no definite D call. Trimming pared 3 bases from V and 5 bases from J, leaving 7 bases between. The CDR3 covers 11 residues. CDR1 is DFQATT and CDR2 is SNEGSKA in the germline V gene (reference sequence). The CDR3 here is CSASLSETQYF. The DNA of the CDR3 is TGCAGTGCTAGTCTCTCCGAGACCCAGTACTTC.

The genes are TRBV6-6 and TRBJ2-7, with 12 positions matching TRBD2. The V gene's germline CDR1 is MNHNY and CDR2 SVGAGI (reference sequence). V lost 6 bases and J lost 4; bases outside the gene matches: 7. This CDR3 spans 15 amino acids. CDR3 residues: CASSTTSGSSYEQYF. CDR3 coding DNA: TGTGCCAGCAGCACGACTAGCGGGAGTTCGTACGAGCAGTACTTC.

As for this clone: The sample has other DNA sequences that encode this CDR3 too. The V call is TRBV7-2, the J call TRBJ2-5; no firm D call. V was pared by 3 bases and J by 1 base, with 3 bases between. This CDR3 has 12 residues. CDR1 is SGHTA and CDR2 is FQGNSA in the germline V gene. As DNA, the CDR3 is TGTGCCAGCAGCTTGGTCCAAGAGACCCAGTACTTC. Protein product: CASSLVQETQYF.

The V call is TRBV28, the J call TRBJ1-5; the D gene is possibly TRBD1 (6 bases). V was trimmed by 4 bases and J by 0 bases, leaving 10 bases between them. The germline CDR1 and CDR2 sequences are MDHEN and SYDVKM. The CDR3 spans 15 residues. The CDR3 is CASSSGQNSNQPQHF. The CDR3 coding sequence is TGTGCCAGCAGTTCCGGACAGAATAGCAATCAGCCCCAGCATTTT.

The V gene is TRBV7-9, the J gene TRBJ1-1; maybe TRBD1 (5 bases). The CDR3 consists of 13 residues. Looked up from germline, CDR1 is SEHNR and CDR2 is FQNEAQ (reference sequence). Trimming removed 1 base at V and 7 bases at J, with 10 bases between. CDR3 amino acids: CASSLVRQSEAFF. The CDR3 DNA is TGTGCCAGCAGCTTAGTAAGACAGAGTGAAGCTTTCTTT.

This clone was seen a few times. The rearrangement links TRBV9 to TRBJ2-7, with a possible D match to TRBD1 (6 bases). V was trimmed by 3 bases and J by 1 base, leaving 17 bases between them. The germline V gene has CDR1 SGDLS and CDR2 YYNGEE. The CDR3 sequence is 16 residues long. The CDR3: CASSGTAGQNSYEQYF. The CDR3 bases are TGTGCCAGCAGCGGTACTGCAGGACAGAATTCCTACGAGCAGTACTTC.

This clone has a single count. The chain links TRBV5-1 to TRBJ2-1, with D possibly called TRBD1 or TRBD2 (5 bases each). Germline CDR1 reads SGHRS; CDR2 reads YFSETQ. The V end was cut by 0 bases, the J end by 5 bases, with 15 bases between. There are 16 residues in the CDR3. CDR3 in amino acids: CASSLGGNRPNNEQFF. CDR3 nucleotide sequence: TGCGCCAGCAGCTTGGGGGGGAACAGACCAAACAATGAGCAGTTCTTC.

This sequence joins TRBV10-3 and TRBJ2-1; no clear D gene. Germline V gene data show CDR1 as ENHRY and CDR2 as SYGVKD. CDR3 size: 16 residues. Trimming took off 0 bases at V and 7 bases at J, with 16 bases between the two ends. CDR3 residues: CAISESVPSLGNEQFF. CDR3 sequence (DNA): TGTGCCATCAGTGAGTCGGTACCTTCCCTGGGGAATGAGCAGTTCTTC.

This chain joins TRBV5-1 and TRBJ2-3; maybe TRBD1 (5 bases). Germline CDR1 SGHRS, CDR2 YFSETQ. The V end lost 1 base, the J end lost 4 bases, and 13 bases lay between the germline ends. The CDR3 loop spans 15 amino acids. CDR3 loop: CASSLRSLGADTQYF. The DNA of the CDR3 is TGCGCCAGCAGCTTGCGGTCTTTAGGGGCAGATACGCAGTATTTT.

V usage is TRBV6-6 and J usage is TRBJ2-2; no clear D. The CDR3 covers 11 residues. Trimming removed 8 bases from V and 3 bases from J, with 4 bases in between. Per germline, CDR1 MNHNY and CDR2 SVGAGI (reference sequence). CDR3 sequence: CASQDTGELFF. The CDR3 DNA reads as TGTGCCAGCCAGGACACCGGGGAGCTGTTTTTT.

This clone was found a few times. V usage is TRBV10-1 and J usage is TRBJ2-2; no clear D. The germline CDR1 and CDR2 sequences are WNHNN and SYGVQD (reference sequence). Trimming stripped 7 bases from V and 3 bases from J, with 3 bases between. The CDR3 is 11 residues long. The CDR3 DNA sequence: TGCGCCAGCACTGACACCGGGGAGCTGTTTTTT. The encoded protein is CASTDTGELFF.